The T cell receptor beta chain described here comes from a study of blood T cell repertoires in COVID-19 (TCRdb year 2020). As for the study more broadly: Samples covering the acute and convalescent phases of COVID-19 were provided by collaborators in the United States, Italy and Spain. The material from the prospective study consisted of cDNA or gDNA derived from T cells, B-cell-depleted T cells, or PBMCs. Subjects who had been exposed to COVID-19, were actively infected with it, or had recovered from it provided the deeply sampled blood TCRbeta repertoires that made up the dataset. Where HLA class I and class II types were available, the types were taken from metadata supplied by the sample provider, not from assay-based typing. A freely available public database, intended as a resource for researchers studying the immune response to SARS-CoV-2, is where the repertoires were released. The sample metadata nearly always contained a de-identified subject ID, COVID-19 status, age in years and sex. The samples were drawn from the first 160 participants of the ongoing ImmuneRACE study and from some 1,300 subjects provided by 6 global collaborators. Summary of the overall study and its limitations: The quantity of clinical and demographic metadata differed by source and by participant and was supplied without curation.

In regard to this clone: This receptor's antigen is unknown. No much larger clonotype is one base removed from it; base qualities were not supplied.

Collaborating institutions collected whole blood in K2EDTA tubes following their own protocols. For TCRbeta analysis, collaborator samples were shipped as frozen whole blood, as isolated PBMCs, or as DNA extracted from either sample type. Per the germline V gene, MNHEY is the CDR1 and SVGAGI is the CDR2. The V end loses 7 bases and the J end loses 4 bases, and a stretch of 14 bases separates them. The CDR3 numbers 14 residues from cysteine through phenylalanine. Of the read, only the CDR3 DNA is kept; its 42 bases are in frame from base 1. TCRbeta CDR3 regions were amplified from genomic DNA using the immunoSEQ Assay, a bias-controlled multiplex PCR. Per the original workflow: The number of nucleated cells in each sample was estimated by amplification of reference gene primers within the assay. Sequence reads were collapsed and filtered to measure the absolute abundance of every unique TCRbeta CDR3 rearrangement. For each sample, productive Simpson clonality was calculated as the square root of Simpson's diversity index across productive rearrangements. TCRdb holds this immuneACCESS table with in-frame rearrangements only. Some clones are missing; in checked studies, unresolved V genes explain under half, and the rest has no known cause. The V and J calls and clone size are taken from that table; D and trimming were inferred from the DNA. The sample contains more than 250,000 clones, 84% of them found a single time. 8% to 9.5% of the sample is in the top ten clones.

The TCR originated in a human donor in a cohort sampled during active COVID-19. Material: peripheral blood. The sequence links TRBV6-5 to TRBJ1-3; possibly the D gene is TRBD1, per 5 matching bases. The DNA sequence is as follows: TGTGCCAGCACCAAGGACATCTGGGGAAACACCATATATTTT. Its protein is CASTKDIWGNTIYF.